A selection of T cell receptor beta chains follows, all from one sample in a study of regulatory T cells in long-lasting Graves disease. TCRdb analysed the multiplex PCR reads with MiXCR anew, one entry per CDR3 protein. The top ten clones hold approximately 12% of a sample with 550,000 to 600,000 distinct CDR3 sequences, 15% to 20% of them seen once. The same sample was also used in a study of T cells in Graves' hyperthyroidism and ophthalmopathy.

The specimen comprised peripheral blood mononuclear cells (PBMCs), sampled at new diagnosis, from a patient treated with antithyroid drugs. Receptors were obtained from a man in his late teens or twenties with Graves disease. The conserved cysteine and the conserved F or W are not part of the CDR3 here. Some rows mark clone size as missing; the rest say once, few, many or name a class of expanded clone.

TRBV20-1	many	TRBJ2-7	SARDAETSYEQY
TRBV11-2	few	TRBJ1-2	ASALYRDRALNYGYT
TRBV7-2	many	TRBJ2-7	ASSLPSGKVYEQY
TRBV6-1	many	TRBJ2-7	ASSELSAIDEQY
TRBV20-1	-	TRBJ1-1	SADNTGVRRYTEAF
TRBV10-3	many	TRBJ2-7	AISDSDRAYEQY
TRBV20-1	few	TRBJ1-1	SARDSRTVGEAF
TRBV18	many	TRBJ2-2	ASSRDRADTGELF
TRBV5-1	many	TRBJ2-1	ASRWLAGQHSYNEQF
TRBV6-2/TRBV6-3	few	TRBJ1-4	ASRRDRAGEKPF
TRBV25-1	-	TRBJ1-1	ASSDPGTESEAF
TRBV7-9	few	TRBJ2-7	ASSLVNDRGDEQY
TRBV11-2	many	TRBJ2-7	ASSLAWGGSYEQY
TRBV12-3/TRBV12-4	many	TRBJ2-1	ASSAGTSGKHEQF
TRBV11-2	-	TRBJ2-1	ASSFSGLAELYNEQF
TRBV29-1	-	TRBJ1-1	SVDPGQIAF
TRBV5-6	once	TRBJ1-2	ASSLRQARIDAGYT
TRBV6-2/TRBV6-3	few	TRBJ1-1	ASRIIKNTEAF
TRBV10-2	few	TRBJ1-2	ASSERNLAGHGYT
TRBV20-1	many	TRBJ1-5	SALIGRPSNQPQH
TRBV27	few	TRBJ1-6	ASSLLGQMSSYNSPLH
TRBV2	-	TRBJ1-6	ASSEGGDSYNSPLH
TRBV11-2	many	TRBJ1-3	ASSLGVGGVRTSGNTIY
TRBV20-1	few	TRBJ2-1	SANQRGETYNEQF
TRBV3-1	-	TRBJ2-2	ASTTTGELF
TRBV11-2	-	TRBJ2-1	ASSSPGLGNEQF
TRBV28	many	TRBJ2-7	ASSSRGRGQY
TRBV7-2	-	TRBJ2-6	ASSPYISGANVLT